Here is one T cell receptor (beta chain) with its context. Its antigen is unidentified. The data derive from a study of T cell responses to AZD1222 COVID-19 vaccine. About the research overall: Second doses at about 4 or about 12 weeks were pooled. Findings and caveats of the study: No repertoire was sampled before or during the peak T cell response, only after it. Spike-specific TCRs gained breadth and depth after people received two AZD1222 doses. Seropositive at baseline were only a handful of AZD1222 recipients.

Using immunoSEQ multiplex PCR, the repertoire was profiled, and TCRdb retains in-frame clones only, with some absent. Among some 130,000 clones listed, over 85% were seen once. In germline, CDR1 is LNHDA, CDR2 SQIVND (reference sequence). The ends lost 0 bases at V and 5 bases at J; junction bases unmatched: 6. The CDR3 covers 15 residues. The rearrangement joins TRBV19 to TRBJ1-1; 7 bases line up with TRBD1. The source was peripheral blood, collected on day 0 of AZD1222 vaccination. The source is an adult in good health. The CDR3 coding sequence is TGTGCCAGTAGTATAGATAACAGGGGCGCAACTGAAGCTTTCTTT. Translated, it gives CASSIDNRGATEAFF.